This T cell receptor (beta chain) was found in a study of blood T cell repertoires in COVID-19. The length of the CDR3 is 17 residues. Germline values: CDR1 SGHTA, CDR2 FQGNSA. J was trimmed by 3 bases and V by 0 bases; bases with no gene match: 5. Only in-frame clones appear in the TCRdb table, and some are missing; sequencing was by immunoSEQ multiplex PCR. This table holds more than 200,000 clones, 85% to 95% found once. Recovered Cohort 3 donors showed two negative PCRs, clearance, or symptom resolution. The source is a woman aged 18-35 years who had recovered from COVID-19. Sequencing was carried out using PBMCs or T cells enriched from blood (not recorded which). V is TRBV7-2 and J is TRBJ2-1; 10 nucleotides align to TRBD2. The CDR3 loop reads CASSLALSSGGYNEQFF. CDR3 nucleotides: TGTGCCAGCAGCTTAGCTTTATCTAGCGGGGGCTACAATGAGCAGTTCTTC.